Listed below are T cell receptor beta chains from one sample, sequenced in a study of blood T cell repertoires in COVID-19. Assay used: immunoSEQ multiplex PCR; TCRdb lists only in-frame clones, some missing. The sample lists around 380,000 clones, 81% seen once, with 0.85% to 1.3% in the top ten. Sequencing was carried out using peripheral blood. These TCRs come from a human donor with acute or convalescent COVID-19. The donor label of this sample is uncertain. Both conserved end residues are part of each CDR3. Fields, in order: D gene, J gene, clone size, V gene, CDR3 DNA, CDR3 protein. A D gene is named only where the DNA matches it firmly. The listing skips clone size in some rows; elsewhere it reads once, few, many or a size class.

D: TRBD1; J: TRBJ1-1; size: .; V: TRBV6-5; DNA: TGTGCCAGCAGAGGGGGGGGGACAGGTTTCACTGAAGCTTTCTTT; CDR3: CASRGGGTGFTEAFF
D: .; J: TRBJ1-6; size: .; V: TRBV7-8; DNA: TGTGCCAGCAGCATGGGGGCAGGCTCGGGGTCACCCCTCCACTTT; CDR3: CASSMGAGSGSPLHF
D: .; J: TRBJ2-1; size: .; V: TRBV19; DNA: TGTGCCAGTAGTATAAAGCACTTCAAACCAAATTCCTACAATGAGCAGTTCTTC; CDR3: CASSIKHFKPNSYNEQFF
D: TRBD2; J: TRBJ2-1; size: .; V: TRBV18; DNA: TGTGCCAGCTCACCCGGGACTAGACCCGATGAGCAGTTCTTC; CDR3: CASSPGTRPDEQFF
D: TRBD1; J: TRBJ1-1; size: few; V: TRBV29-1; DNA: TGCAGTTATCAGGGGGCGAGGAGCACTGAAGCTTTCTTT; CDR3: CSYQGARSTEAFF
D: .; J: TRBJ2-7; size: .; V: TRBV29-1; DNA: TGCAGCGTATCCCGGGACACGAGCTCCTACGAGCAGTACTTC; CDR3: CSVSRDTSSYEQYF
D: TRBD2; J: TRBJ2-1; size: .; V: TRBV2; DNA: TGTGCCAGCAGTGAGGCTAGCGGGAGACCCTATGAGCAGTTCTTC; CDR3: CASSEASGRPYEQFF
D: TRBD2; J: TRBJ2-7; size: .; V: TRBV5-1; DNA: TGCGCCAGCAGCTTGTTGGGACTAGCGGGGGTCTACGAGCAGTACTTC; CDR3: CASSLLGLAGVYEQYF
D: .; J: TRBJ2-7; size: .; V: TRBV5-1; DNA: TGCGCCAGCAGCTCGAGCGCTTTAGGAGGGGTATACGACGAGCAGTACTTC; CDR3: CASSSSALGGVYDEQYF
D: TRBD1; J: TRBJ1-1; size: .; V: TRBV4-1; DNA: TGCGCCAGCAGCCAAGTCGGACAGGGCTTCAGCTTGAACACTGAAGCTTTCTTT; CDR3: CASSQVGQGFSLNTEAFF
D: .; J: TRBJ1-5; size: .; V: TRBV27; DNA: TGTGCCAGCAGTCCCCTCGGTCTAACAGGTCAACAGGGAGGCAATCAGCCCCAGCATTTT; CDR3: CASSPLGLTGQQGGNQPQHF
D: .; J: TRBJ1-1; size: .; V: TRBV6-6; DNA: TGTGCCAGCAGTTACGACAGACAAGCTAACACTGAAGCTTTCTTT; CDR3: CASSYDRQANTEAFF
D: TRBD1; J: TRBJ2-7; size: .; V: TRBV6-5; DNA: TGTGCCAGCAGTTTTGGACAGGTCTCATACGAGCAGTACTTC; CDR3: CASSFGQVSYEQYF
D: .; J: TRBJ2-3; size: .; V: TRBV11-1; DNA: TGTGCCAGCAGCTTGATCAAGGGAGGCACAGATACGCAGTATTTT; CDR3: CASSLIKGGTDTQYF
D: TRBD1; J: TRBJ2-5; size: .; V: TRBV5-1; DNA: TGCGCCAGCAGCTTGGATGGACAGGGGAGACAAGAGACCCAGTACTTC; CDR3: CASSLDGQGRQETQYF
D: .; J: TRBJ1-5; size: .; V: TRBV4-1; DNA: TGCGCCAGCAGCCTACGGCACAGCTTCAATCAGCCCCAGCATTTT; CDR3: CASSLRHSFNQPQHF
D: TRBD1; J: TRBJ2-1; size: .; V: TRBV5-1; DNA: TGCGCCAGCAGCCGCGGACAGGTAATCAATGAGCAGTTCTTC; CDR3: CASSRGQVINEQFF
D: .; J: TRBJ2-2; size: .; V: TRBV19; DNA: TGTGCCAGTATCCCACATAACACCGGGGAGCTGTTTTTT; CDR3: CASIPHNTGELFF
D: TRBD1; J: TRBJ1-5; size: many; V: TRBV4-1; DNA: TGCGCCAGCAGCCAAGGCCGGACAGGGGGCAACAGTCAGCCCCAGCATTTT; CDR3: CASSQGRTGGNSQPQHF
D: TRBD1; J: TRBJ1-2; size: .; V: TRBV11-2; DNA: TGTGCCAGCAGCCGGGACAGGGGATTTATGAGGCATGGCTACACCTTC; CDR3: CASSRDRGFMRHGYTF
D: .; J: TRBJ1-1; size: .; V: TRBV19; DNA: TGTGCCACCCGGTCCAACACTGAAGCTTTCTTT; CDR3: CATRSNTEAFF
D: .; J: TRBJ2-7; size: .; V: TRBV7-8; DNA: TGTGCCAGCAGCTTAGCTTCCGGGGGTGGTTACGAGCAGTACTTC; CDR3: CASSLASGGGYEQYF
D: TRBD1; J: TRBJ1-5; size: .; V: TRBV6-5; DNA: TGTGCCAGCAGGGAGGGACAGCGAAATCAGCCCCAGCATTTT; CDR3: CASREGQRNQPQHF
D: .; J: TRBJ2-1; size: .; V: TRBV6-5; DNA: TGTGCCAGCAACCCAGGGGAAGGGGACAATGAGCAGTTCTTC; CDR3: CASNPGEGDNEQFF
D: .; J: TRBJ1-2; size: .; V: TRBV29-1; DNA: TGCAGCGTTGTCCGGGGGGCGCGCTATGGCTACACCTTC; CDR3: CSVVRGARYGYTF
D: .; J: TRBJ1-4; size: once; V: TRBV5-6; DNA: TGTGCCAGCAGCTTGCTGGGACAAAGCGATGAAAAACTGTTTTTT; CDR3: CASSLLGQSDEKLFF
D: .; J: TRBJ2-7; size: .; V: TRBV11-2; DNA: TGTGCCAGCAGCCGGACACGTCCGAACTACGAGCAGTACTTC; CDR3: CASSRTRPNYEQYF
D: .; J: TRBJ1-1; size: .; V: TRBV29-1; DNA: TGCAGCGTTGGACAGACGAACACTGAAGCTTTCTTT; CDR3: CSVGQTNTEAFF
D: TRBD1; J: TRBJ1-2; size: .; V: TRBV5-4; DNA: TGTGCCAGCAGCGAGGGACAGGTTGGTGGCTACACCTTC; CDR3: CASSEGQVGGYTF
D: .; J: TRBJ1-5; size: .; V: TRBV7-8; DNA: TGTGCCAGCAGCTTACAGGGACAGCCCCAGCATTTT; CDR3: CASSLQGQPQHF
D: TRBD2; J: TRBJ2-1; size: .; V: TRBV2; DNA: TGTGCCAGCAATTCCGATCTAGCGGGACGTAATGAGCAGTTCTTC; CDR3: CASNSDLAGRNEQFF
D: TRBD1; J: TRBJ1-5; size: many; V: TRBV7-9; DNA: TGTGCCAGCAGCAAGACAGGGTACACGGAGGGCAATCAGCCCCAGCATTTT; CDR3: CASSKTGYTEGNQPQHF
D: TRBD1; J: TRBJ1-5; size: .; V: TRBV4-1; DNA: TGCGCCAGCAGCCAGGGTGACAGGGGGCTAGAGCCCCAGCATTTT; CDR3: CASSQGDRGLEPQHF
D: .; J: TRBJ1-2; size: .; V: TRBV6-5; DNA: TGTGCCAGCAGTTACGTCAGGGGTGACTATGGCTACACCTTC; CDR3: CASSYVRGDYGYTF
D: TRBD2; J: TRBJ2-1; size: once; V: TRBV27; DNA: TGTGCCAGCAGGTTTACTAGCGGGAGGTCCTATGAGCAGTTCTTC; CDR3: CASRFTSGRSYEQFF
D: .; J: TRBJ1-2; size: .; V: TRBV18; DNA: TGTGCCAGCTCAGATAACAGGGCTTCAAACTATGGCTACACCTTC; CDR3: CASSDNRASNYGYTF
D: .; J: TRBJ1-2; size: .; V: TRBV2; DNA: TGTGCCAGCAGCGAGGACAGCTATGGCTACACCTTC; CDR3: CASSEDSYGYTF
D: .; J: TRBJ1-2; size: few; V: TRBV6-4; DNA: TGTGCCAGCAGTGACTCGGAGACAGCTGGCTACACCTTC; CDR3: CASSDSETAGYTF
D: TRBD1; J: TRBJ1-1; size: .; V: TRBV5-1; DNA: TGCGCCAGCAGCCCGGAGGGACAGGGGGCTGGAAGGGGGACTGAAGCTTTCTTT; CDR3: CASSPEGQGAGRGTEAFF
D: .; J: TRBJ1-1; size: .; V: TRBV7-8; DNA: TGTGCCAGCAGCCGGAGAGGCACTGAAGCTTTCTTT; CDR3: CASSRRGTEAFF
D: TRBD1; J: TRBJ2-1; size: .; V: TRBV7-9; DNA: TGTGCCAGCAGCTGGGACAGGGGTGAGCAGTTCTTC; CDR3: CASSWDRGEQFF